The clone carrying this TCR beta chain was seen more than once but under ten times. Antigen specificity is unknown. The sample is drawn from a study of siplizumab effects on memory and regulatory T cells. TCRdb's copy holds only in-frame clones and misses some; the assay was immunoSEQ multiplex PCR. The sample contains some 9,900 clones, more than 45% of which appear only once. Mixed lymphocyte reaction cells were cocultured at 37°C for about 6 days. Per germline, CDR1 SGHNT and CDR2 YENEEA. Between the trimmed V and J ends, which lost 5 bases and 0 bases, there was a span of 12 bases. The CDR3 is 15 amino acids.

The receptor was derived from a human donor in good health; the cells came from an allogeneic mixed lymphocyte reaction. Sequences were obtained from CFSE-low (dividing) CD4+ T cells sorted from an allogeneic mixed lymphocyte reaction. V is TRBV11-3 and J is TRBJ2-3; perhaps TRBD2 as D (6 bases). This CDR3 reads CASSSSGFSTDTQYF. CDR3 DNA sequence: TGTGCCAGCAGCAGTAGCGGATTTAGCACAGATACGCAGTATTTT.